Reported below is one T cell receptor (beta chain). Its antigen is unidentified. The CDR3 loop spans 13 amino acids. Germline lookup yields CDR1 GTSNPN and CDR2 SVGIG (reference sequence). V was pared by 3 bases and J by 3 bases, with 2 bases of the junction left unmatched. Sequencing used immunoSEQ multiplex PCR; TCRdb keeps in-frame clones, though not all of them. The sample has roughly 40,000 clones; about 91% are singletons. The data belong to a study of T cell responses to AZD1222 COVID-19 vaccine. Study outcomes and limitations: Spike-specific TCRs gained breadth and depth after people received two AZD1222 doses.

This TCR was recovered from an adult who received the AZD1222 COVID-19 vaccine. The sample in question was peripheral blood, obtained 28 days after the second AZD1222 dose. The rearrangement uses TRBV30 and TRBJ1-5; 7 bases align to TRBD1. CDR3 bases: TGTGCCTGGAGGGGACAGCCCAATCAGCCCCAGCATTTT. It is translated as CAWRGQPNQPQHF.